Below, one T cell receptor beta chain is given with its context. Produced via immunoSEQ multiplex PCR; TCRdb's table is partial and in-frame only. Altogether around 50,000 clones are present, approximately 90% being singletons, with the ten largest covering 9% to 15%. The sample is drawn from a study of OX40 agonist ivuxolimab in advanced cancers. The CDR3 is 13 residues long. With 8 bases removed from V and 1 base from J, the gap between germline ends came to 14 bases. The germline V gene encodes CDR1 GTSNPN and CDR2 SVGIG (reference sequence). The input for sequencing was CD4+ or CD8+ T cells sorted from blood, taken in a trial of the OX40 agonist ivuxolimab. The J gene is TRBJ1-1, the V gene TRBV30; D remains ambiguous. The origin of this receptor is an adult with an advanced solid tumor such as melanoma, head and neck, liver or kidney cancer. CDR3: CARRWRENTEAFF. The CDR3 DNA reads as TGTGCCCGAAGGTGGAGAGAGAACACTGAAGCTTTCTTT.